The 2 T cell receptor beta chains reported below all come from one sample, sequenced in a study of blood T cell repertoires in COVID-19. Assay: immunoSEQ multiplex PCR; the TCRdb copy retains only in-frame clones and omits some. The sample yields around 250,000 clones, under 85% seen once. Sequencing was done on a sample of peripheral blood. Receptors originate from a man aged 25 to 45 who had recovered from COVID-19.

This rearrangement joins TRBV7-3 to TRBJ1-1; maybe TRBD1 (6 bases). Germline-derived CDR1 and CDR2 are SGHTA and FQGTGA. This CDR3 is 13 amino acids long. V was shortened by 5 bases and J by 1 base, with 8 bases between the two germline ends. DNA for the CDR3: TGTGCCAGCAGCCCGACAGGGAACACTGAAGCTTTCTTT. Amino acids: CASSPTGNTEAFF. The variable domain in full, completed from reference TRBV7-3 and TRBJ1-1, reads GAGVSQTPSNKVTEKGKYVELRCDPISGHTALYWYRQSLGQGPEFLIYFQGTGAADDSGLPNDRFFAVRPEGSVSTLKIQRTERGDSAVYLCASSPTGNTEAFFGQGTRLTVV.

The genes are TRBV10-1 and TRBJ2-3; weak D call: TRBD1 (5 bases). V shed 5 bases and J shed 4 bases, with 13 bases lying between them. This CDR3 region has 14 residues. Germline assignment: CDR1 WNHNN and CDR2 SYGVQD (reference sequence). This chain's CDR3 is CASSLSRGSDTQYF. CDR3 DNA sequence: TGCGCCAGCAGTCTTTCTAGGGGATCAGATACGCAGTATTTT.